This T cell receptor (beta chain) was captured by sequencing in a study of T cells in Graves' hyperthyroidism and ophthalmopathy. Study as a whole: Peripheral blood was secured at the point of initial diagnosis, before any treatment.

Germline V gene sequence: CDR1 LNHDA, CDR2 SQIVND (reference sequence). J lost 3 bases, V lost 1 base, and 9 bases had no gene match. The CDR3 runs to 17 residues. Lactation, pregnancy, other autoimmune disease or uncontrolled infection excluded patients. TCR beta CDR3 region amplification was performed from RNA transcripts. HTBI primers were employed in a first-round RT-PCR of the TCR CDR3. MiXCR, applied by TCRdb to the multiplex PCR reads, yields one record per CDR3 protein. This sample has 600,000 to 650,000 distinct CDR3 sequences, with about a fifth found just once. What was sequenced was blood. This TCR was recovered from a man aged 25-40 years with Graves' ophthalmopathy. The chain employs TRBV19 and TRBJ1-1, with 9 bases aligning to TRBD1. The CDR3 spells CASSIVGQGGFHTEAFF. CDR3 nucleotides: TGTGCCAGTAGTATAGTGGGACAGGGAGGGTTTCACACTGAAGCTTTCTTT.